This record looks at one TCR beta chain sequence and its context. Per the study methods: Amplifying reference gene primers gave estimates of nucleated cell counts. Here immunoSEQ multiplex PCR was the method, and the copy in TCRdb shows in-frame clones only, minus some. V and J calls and clone size are those listed in that table; D and trimming were worked out from the DNA. The data hold about 170,000 clones, with 84% observed a single time. The V and J ends lost 4 bases and 6 bases, in that order; junction bases with no gene match: 4. There are 12 residues in the CDR3. Germline V CDR1 and CDR2: SQVTM, ANQGSEA. This sample is drawn from a study of blood T cell repertoires in COVID-19. Study-wide context: There were acute and convalescent COVID-19 samples, and they came from the United States, Italy and Spain. Sample material is recorded as cDNA or gDNA derived from T cells, B-cell-depleted T cells, or PBMCs.

The chain employs TRBV29-1 and TRBJ1-2, with TRBD1 matching over 8 bases. The receptor's source is a man aged 40-50 years who had recovered from COVID-19. Sequencing was done on a sample of peripheral blood. CDR3 DNA sequence: TGCAGCGTTGGGACAGGGATGGATGGCTACACCTTC. Its protein is CSVGTGMDGYTF.